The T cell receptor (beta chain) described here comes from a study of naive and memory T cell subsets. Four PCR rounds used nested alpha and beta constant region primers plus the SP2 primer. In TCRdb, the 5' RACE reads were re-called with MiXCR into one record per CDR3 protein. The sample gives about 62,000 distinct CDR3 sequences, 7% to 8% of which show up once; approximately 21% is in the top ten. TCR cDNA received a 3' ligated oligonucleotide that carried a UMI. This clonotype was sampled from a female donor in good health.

This CDR3 is CASSHPGQGDYEAFF. CDR3 DNA: TGTGCCAGCAGCCATCCGGGACAGGGTGATTATGAAGCTTTCTTT. The rearrangement joins TRBV5-4 to TRBJ1-1, with TRBD1 matching over 9 bases. The CDR3 covers 15 residues. Germline V gives CDR1 SGHNT, CDR2 YYREEE (reference sequence). Losses at the gene ends were 4 bases for V and 7 bases for J; bases not matched to a gene: 11.